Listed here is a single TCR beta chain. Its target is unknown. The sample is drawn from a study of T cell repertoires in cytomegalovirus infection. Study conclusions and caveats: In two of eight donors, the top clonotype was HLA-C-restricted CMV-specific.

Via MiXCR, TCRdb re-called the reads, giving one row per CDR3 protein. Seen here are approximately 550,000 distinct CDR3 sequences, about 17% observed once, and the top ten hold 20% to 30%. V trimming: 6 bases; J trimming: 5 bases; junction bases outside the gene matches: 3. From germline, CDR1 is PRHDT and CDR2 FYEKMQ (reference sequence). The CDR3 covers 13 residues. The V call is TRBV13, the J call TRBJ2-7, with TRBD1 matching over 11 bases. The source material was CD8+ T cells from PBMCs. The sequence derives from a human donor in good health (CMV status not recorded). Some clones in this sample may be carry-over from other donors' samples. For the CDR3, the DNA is TGTGCCAGCAGAGGACAGGGGGCCAACGAGCAGTACTTC. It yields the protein CASRGQGANEQYF. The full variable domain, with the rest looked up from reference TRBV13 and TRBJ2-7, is AAGVIQSPRHLIKEKRETATLKCYPIPRHDTVYWYQQGPGQDPQFLISFYEKMQSDKGSIPDRFSAQQFSDYHSELNMSSLELGDSALYFCASRGQGANEQYFGPGTRLTVT.